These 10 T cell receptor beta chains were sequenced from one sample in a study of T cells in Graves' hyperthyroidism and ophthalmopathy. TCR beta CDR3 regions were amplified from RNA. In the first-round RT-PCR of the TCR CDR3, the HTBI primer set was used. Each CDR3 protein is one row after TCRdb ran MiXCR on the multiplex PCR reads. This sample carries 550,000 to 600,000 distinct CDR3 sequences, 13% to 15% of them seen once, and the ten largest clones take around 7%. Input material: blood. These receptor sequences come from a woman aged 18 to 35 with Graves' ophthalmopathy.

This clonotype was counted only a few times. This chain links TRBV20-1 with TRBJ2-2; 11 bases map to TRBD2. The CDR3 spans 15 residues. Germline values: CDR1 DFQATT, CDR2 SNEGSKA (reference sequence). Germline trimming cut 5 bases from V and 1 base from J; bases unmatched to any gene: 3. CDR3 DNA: TGCAGTGCTCCTCTAGCGGGAGGGAACACCGGGGAGCTGTTTTTT. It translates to CSAPLAGGNTGELFF.

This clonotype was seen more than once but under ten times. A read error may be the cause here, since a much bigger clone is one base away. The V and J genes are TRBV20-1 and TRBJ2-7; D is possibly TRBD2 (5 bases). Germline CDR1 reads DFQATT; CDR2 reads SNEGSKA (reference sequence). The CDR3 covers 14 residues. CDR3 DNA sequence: TGCAGTGCTAGGAAGCGGCCCGACTCCTGCGAGCAGTACTTC. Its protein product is CSARKRPDSCEQYF.

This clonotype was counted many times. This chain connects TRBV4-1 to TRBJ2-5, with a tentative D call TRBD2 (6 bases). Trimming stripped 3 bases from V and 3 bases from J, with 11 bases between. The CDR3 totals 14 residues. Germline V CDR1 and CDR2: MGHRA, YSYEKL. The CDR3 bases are TGCGCCAGCAGCCATTATCCGGGGGAAGAGACCCAGTACTTC. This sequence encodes CASSHYPGEETQYF.

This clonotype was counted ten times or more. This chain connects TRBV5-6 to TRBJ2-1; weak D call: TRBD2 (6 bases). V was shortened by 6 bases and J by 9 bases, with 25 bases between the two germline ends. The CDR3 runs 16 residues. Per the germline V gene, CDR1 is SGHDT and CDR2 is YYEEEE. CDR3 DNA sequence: TGTGCCAGCATCCCTAGCTGGCGGAGGGCCGCTTTTGAGCAGTTCTTC. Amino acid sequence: CASIPSWRRAAFEQFF.

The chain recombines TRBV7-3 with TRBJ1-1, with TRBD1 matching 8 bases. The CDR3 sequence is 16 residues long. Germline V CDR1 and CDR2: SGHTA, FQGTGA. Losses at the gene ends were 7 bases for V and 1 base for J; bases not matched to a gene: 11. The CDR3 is CASKTSGTGGNTEAFF. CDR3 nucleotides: TGTGCCAGCAAGACTAGCGGGACAGGCGGGAACACTGAAGCTTTCTTT.

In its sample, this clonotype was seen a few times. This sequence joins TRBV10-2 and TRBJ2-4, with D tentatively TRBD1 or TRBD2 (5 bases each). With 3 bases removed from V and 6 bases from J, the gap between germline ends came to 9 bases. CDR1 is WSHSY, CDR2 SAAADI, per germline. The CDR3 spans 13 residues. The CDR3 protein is CASSEGERNIQYF. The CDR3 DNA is TGCGCCAGCAGTGAAGGGGAGAGAAACATTCAGTACTTC.

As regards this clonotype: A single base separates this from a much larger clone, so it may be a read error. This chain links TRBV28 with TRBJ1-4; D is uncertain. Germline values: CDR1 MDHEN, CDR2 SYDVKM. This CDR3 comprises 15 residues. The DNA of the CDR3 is TGTGCCAGCAGTCTGGACCAGGTGGGCGATGAAAAACTGATTTTT. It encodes CASSLDQVGDEKLIF.

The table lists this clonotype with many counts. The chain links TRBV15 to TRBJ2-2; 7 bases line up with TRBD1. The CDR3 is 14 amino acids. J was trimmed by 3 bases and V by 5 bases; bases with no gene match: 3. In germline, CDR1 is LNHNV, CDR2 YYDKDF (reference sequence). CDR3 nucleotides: TGTGCCACCAGCGGGGACAGTTACACCGGGGAGCTGTTTTTT. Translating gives CATSGDSYTGELFF.

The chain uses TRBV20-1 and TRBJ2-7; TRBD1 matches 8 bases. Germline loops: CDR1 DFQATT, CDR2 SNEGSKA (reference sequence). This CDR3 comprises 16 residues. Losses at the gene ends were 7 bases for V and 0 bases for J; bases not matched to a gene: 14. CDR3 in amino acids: CSVPLLDRAASYEQYF. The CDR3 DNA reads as TGCAGTGTTCCCTTATTGGACAGGGCGGCCTCCTACGAGCAGTACTTC.

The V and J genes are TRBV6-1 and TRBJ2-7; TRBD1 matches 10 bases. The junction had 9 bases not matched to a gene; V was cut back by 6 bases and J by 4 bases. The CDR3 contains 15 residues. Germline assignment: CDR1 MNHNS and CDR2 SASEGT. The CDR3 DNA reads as TGTGCCAGCAGGCGGGCCGGGACAGGGGTGTACGAGCAGTACTTC. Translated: CASRRAGTGVYEQYF.